Given below is one TCR beta chain in context. This clonotype was seen only a few times. Its antigen is still unknown. Base quality data are lacking; no much larger clone is found one base away. From cysteine to phenylalanine, the CDR3 is 16 amino acids long. Of the read, only the CDR3 DNA is kept; its 48 bases are in frame from base 1. Looking up the germline V gene yields CDR1 SGHRS and CDR2 YFSETQ. The germline ends are 18 bases apart after V is trimmed by 3 bases and J by 3 bases. This specimen belongs to a study of blood T cells in healthy people across ages (dated by TCRdb to 2014 to 2015). Some background on the complete study: In model experiments, roughly one uniquely barcoded TCR beta cDNA molecule per two T cells was captured by template switching. To track age-related changes in TCR beta repertoire diversity, the study relied on deep sequencing normalized with unique cDNA molecular identifiers. Four age groups were formed from the donors: young (average about 15 years), middle-aged (more than 35), aged (62) and long-lived (around 80). Donors of different ages were randomly distributed across sequencing lanes to avoid experimental bias. The study analyzed two additional independent replicas of 1 million unique cDNA reads from the same blood draw for two donors, one aged 18 to 29 and one aged 80 or older. The paper as a whole reports these results and caveats: Estimates of total diversity based on one million sequenced T cells were regarded as lower bounds and as underestimates. A strong correlation was found between observed TCR beta diversity and the percentage of naive T cells measured by flow cytometry. The long-lived group showed more naive CD4+ T cells, fewer expanded clones and increased TCR diversity than the aged group, suggesting age selection. Conclusive comparison of naive and antigen-experienced compartments was prevented by the profiling of bulk unsorted PBMCs. Because the CMV infection status of the donors was unknown, age-related changes in expanded clonotypes may potentially have been confounded. As age increased, observed TCR beta diversity per million T cells dropped in a roughly linear way, and a significant reduction was already evident by age 40.

The receptor library was made with 5' RACE. TCRdb records Illumina HiSeq 2500 as the sequencer. A second about 7 to 11 cycle PCR used a sample-barcoded 5' primer and a J-beta primer mix. A template-switch 5' adaptor carrying 12 random nucleotides introduced a unique molecular identifier onto each TCR beta cDNA molecule. At least 2.5 million CDR3-containing paired-end reads were obtained from each sample. First-strand cDNA synthesis was performed from all RNA using the Mint cDNA synthesis kit, with priming by a TRBC-specific oligonucleotide. After uracil-DNA glycosylase treatment, a first 18-cycle PCR used universal primers M1SS and BC2_uni_R on all cDNA. The paper's data handling went like this. For normalization, 1 million high-quality reads, each with a distinct molecular identifier, were randomly selected from each sample. Instead of being binned into consensus sequences, reads with shared molecular identifiers were discarded. MiTCR, set to a Q25 quality threshold and the strictest error-elimination algorithm, was used for CDR3 identification, clonotype clustering and error correction. Lower-bound total TCR beta diversity was estimated with a nonparametric unseen species model using Euler transformation. The public reads were quality trimmed at Q25 with fastp and then assembled into clones with MiXCR by TCRdb, keeping productive beta chains. Rows with one shared CDR3 protein collapse into an entry with the most common genes and DNA. The V and J calls and clone size come from TCRdb's table, not from the authors' own analysis. In this sample the table shows approximately 880,000 distinct CDR3 sequences, around 49% of which occur a single time. The ten largest clones take up roughly 13% of the sample.

Systemically healthy Caucasian individuals from Russia, over 30 in total and aged about 6 to 100 years, were included as donors. Approximately 9.3 milliliters of peripheral blood were drawn from each donor into EDTA-treated Vacutainer tubes. Ficoll-Paque density-gradient centrifugation was used to isolate PBMCs, with at least 6.5 million per sample. Total RNA, at least 6 micrograms per sample, was extracted from PBMCs with Trizol reagent. For every donor, an aliquot of PBMCs went through flow cytometry to measure the percentages of naive CD45RAhigh/CD27high T cells. The sequencing input was blood. The receptor chain draws on TRBV5-1 and TRBJ1-2; the D gene is perhaps TRBD1, from 6 matching bases. The receptor was derived from a young man in good health. The sequenced DNA: TGCGCCAGCAGCTCGAGAGGGACTCCAGGGGACTATGGCTACACCTTC. It specifies CASSSRGTPGDYGYTF.